A selection of T cell receptor beta chains follows, all from one sample in a study of OX40 agonist ivuxolimab in advanced cancers. Libraries were prepared by immunoSEQ multiplex PCR; TCRdb keeps only in-frame clonotypes and omits some of them. Of around 100,000 clones in the sample, 86% were seen once. The input for sequencing was CD4+ or CD8+ T cells sorted from blood, taken in a trial of the OX40 agonist ivuxolimab. All receptors come from an adult with an advanced solid tumor such as melanoma, head and neck, liver or kidney cancer. Both conserved end residues are trimmed from each CDR3.

TRBJ2-2 TRBV7-9 ASSTGQGETAGELF
TRBJ2-3 TRBV11-1 ASSPQSSTDTQY
TRBJ2-7 TRBV7-6 ASSFRAEQRYEQY
TRBJ2-7 TRBV5-1 ASSTDLASYEQY
TRBJ2-5 TRBV7-3 ASSTGPGTGETQY
TRBJ2-3 TRBV11-2 ASSYVSLSRTDTQY
TRBJ2-7 TRBV27 ASSTVLGTYEQY
TRBJ2-1 TRBV5-1 ASSSPLAGGDEQF
TRBJ2-7 TRBV11-3 ASSREYEQY
TRBJ2-3 TRBV7-2 ASSITDTQY
TRBJ2-2 TRBV2 ASSEPRIGTGELF
TRBJ2-7 TRBV4-1 ASSQGQGAVGEQY
TRBJ2-5 TRBV7-2 ASSPSETQY
TRBJ2-6 TRBV5-4 ASSSDIYSGANVLT
TRBJ2-3 TRBV27 ASSRKGPLSSTDTQY
TRBJ1-3 TRBV5-1 ASSTGTPGNTIY
TRBJ2-1 TRBV18 ASSPAEDRTYNEQF
TRBJ2-6 TRBV11-2 ASSLLTGTAGANVLT
TRBJ2-5 TRBV6-5 ASSSGSGWGETQY
TRBJ2-5 TRBV6-5 ASSFNRETQY
TRBJ2-3 TRBV11-2 ASSLVAGGSDTQY
TRBJ1-2 TRBV6-5 ASSFQGGADGYT
TRBJ1-2 TRBV6-5 ASSYLNRGNYGYT